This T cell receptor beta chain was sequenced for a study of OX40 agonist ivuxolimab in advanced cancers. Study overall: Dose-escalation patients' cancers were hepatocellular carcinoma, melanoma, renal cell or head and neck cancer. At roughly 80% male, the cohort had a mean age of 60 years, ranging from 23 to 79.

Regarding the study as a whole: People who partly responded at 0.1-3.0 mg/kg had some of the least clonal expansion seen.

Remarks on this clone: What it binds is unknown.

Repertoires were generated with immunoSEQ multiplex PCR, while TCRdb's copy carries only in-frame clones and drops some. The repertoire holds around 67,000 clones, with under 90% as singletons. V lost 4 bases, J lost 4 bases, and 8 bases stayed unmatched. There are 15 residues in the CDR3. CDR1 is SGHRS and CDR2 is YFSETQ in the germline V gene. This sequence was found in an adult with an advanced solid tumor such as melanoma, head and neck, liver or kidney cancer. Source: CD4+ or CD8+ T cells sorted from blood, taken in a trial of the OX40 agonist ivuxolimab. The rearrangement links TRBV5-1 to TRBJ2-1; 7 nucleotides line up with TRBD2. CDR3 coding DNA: TGCGCCAGCAGCCAGGAGCGGGGCCTTTACAATGAGCAGTTCTTC. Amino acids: CASSQERGLYNEQFF.